This T cell receptor (beta chain) came from a study of shared clonotypes between healthy human individuals. This clone was seen once. Its antigen is unknown. The data were produced by immunoSEQ multiplex PCR, yet TCRdb's version contains in-frame clones alone and is incomplete. The sample lists 2 million or so clones; less than 95% were seen once. The naive CD8 population came from CD45RO-negative cells selected for CCR7, without terminally differentiated effector memory CD45RA+ cells. Free of recent acute infections or vaccinations, the donors were healthy HIV-negative adults. This CDR3 is 15 amino acids long. Per germline, CDR1 MNHNY and CDR2 SVGAGI (reference sequence). The ends lost 10 bases at V and 6 bases at J; junction bases unmatched: 15. Study-wide points: Estimated clonotype richness was generally higher in naive than memory subsets. Shared across several donors were roughly 4.8% of the naive CD4 clonotypes. Clonotypes which were not shared had lower generation probabilities than clonotypes that all four donors shared.

The rearrangement links TRBV6-6 to TRBJ1-5; 7 bases fit TRBD1. The material sequenced was naive CD8+ T cells sorted from blood. The TCR sequence derives from a man between 18 and 35 years old in good health. CDR3 loop: CATHGIDRVTQPQHF. For the CDR3, the DNA is TGTGCCACCCACGGGATCGACAGGGTCACTCAGCCCCAGCATTTT.